This T cell receptor beta chain was documented in a study of T cells expressing NK-cell markers. Study at large: Researchers got TCR beta repertoires out of sorted CD3+CD56+NKG2C+, CD3+CD56+NKG2C- and CD3+CD56-NKG2C+ T cells. Eight donors were sequenced, of whom seven were HCMV-seropositive, while the remaining one was HCMV-seronegative.

Whole-study results and caveats: Dominant NKG2C+ clonotypes accounted for roughly 1.0-8% of CD8+ T cells in 5 to 7 donors. Expanded NKG2C+ T cell clones were not confirmed as HCMV-specific.

Germline assignment: CDR1 WSHSY and CDR2 SAAADI. This CDR3 region has 15 residues. TCRdb reprocessed the 5' RACE reads, with one entry per CDR3 protein and no DNA. In total, the table holds about 380,000 distinct CDR3 sequences. With respect to this clonotype: Its cognate antigen is unknown.

Input material: blood T cells: a sorted CD56 or NKG2C T cell subset, CD4+ or CD8+ T cells, or bulk PBMC T cells (not recorded which). The genes are TRBV10-2 and TRBJ2-5; absent DNA, TCRdb's TRBD1 call cannot be checked. This receptor was obtained from a man aged 18-70 years in good health. CDR3 residues: CASGPTGELRETQYF.